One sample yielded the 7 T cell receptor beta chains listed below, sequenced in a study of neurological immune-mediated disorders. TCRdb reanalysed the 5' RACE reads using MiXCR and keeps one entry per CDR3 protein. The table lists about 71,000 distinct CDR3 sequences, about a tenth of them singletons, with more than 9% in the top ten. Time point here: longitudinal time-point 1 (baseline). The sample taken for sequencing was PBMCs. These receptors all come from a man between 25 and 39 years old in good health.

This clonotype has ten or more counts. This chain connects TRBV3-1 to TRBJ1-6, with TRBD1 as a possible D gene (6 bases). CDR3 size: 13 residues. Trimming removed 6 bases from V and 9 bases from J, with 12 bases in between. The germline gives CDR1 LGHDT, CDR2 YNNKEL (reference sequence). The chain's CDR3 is CASSDTGTSPLHF. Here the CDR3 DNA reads TGTGCCAGCAGTGACACAGGGACTTCACCCCTCCACTTT.

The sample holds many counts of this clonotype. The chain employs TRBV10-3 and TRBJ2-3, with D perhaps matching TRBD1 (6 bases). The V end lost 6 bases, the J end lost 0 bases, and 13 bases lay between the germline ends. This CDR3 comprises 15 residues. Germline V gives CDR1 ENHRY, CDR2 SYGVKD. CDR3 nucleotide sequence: TGTGCCATCAGCACCGGGACAACTAGCACAGATACGCAGTATTTT. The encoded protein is CAISTGTTSTDTQYF.

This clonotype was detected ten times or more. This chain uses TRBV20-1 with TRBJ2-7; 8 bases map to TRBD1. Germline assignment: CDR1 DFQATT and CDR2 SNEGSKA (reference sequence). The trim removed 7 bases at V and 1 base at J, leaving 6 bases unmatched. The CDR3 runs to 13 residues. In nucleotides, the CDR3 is TGCAGTGTCCCTACAGGGGGTTCCTACGAGCAGTACTTC. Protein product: CSVPTGGSYEQYF.

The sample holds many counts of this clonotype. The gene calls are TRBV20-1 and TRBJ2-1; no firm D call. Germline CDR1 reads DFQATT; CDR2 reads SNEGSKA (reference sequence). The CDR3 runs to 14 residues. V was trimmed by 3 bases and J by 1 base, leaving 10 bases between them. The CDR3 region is CSASGWGSYNEQFF. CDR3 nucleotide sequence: TGCAGTGCTAGTGGATGGGGTTCCTACAATGAGCAGTTCTTC.

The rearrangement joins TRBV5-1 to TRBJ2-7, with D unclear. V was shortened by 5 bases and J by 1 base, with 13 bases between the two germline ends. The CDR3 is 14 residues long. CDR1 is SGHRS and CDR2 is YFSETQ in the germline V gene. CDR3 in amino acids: CASSYHDGSYEQYF. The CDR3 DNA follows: TGCGCCAGCAGTTACCACGACGGTTCCTACGAGCAGTACTTC.

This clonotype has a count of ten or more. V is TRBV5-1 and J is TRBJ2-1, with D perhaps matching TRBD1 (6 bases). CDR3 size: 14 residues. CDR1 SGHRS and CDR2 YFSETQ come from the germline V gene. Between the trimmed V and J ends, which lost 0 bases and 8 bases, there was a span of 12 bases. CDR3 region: CASSLELGADEQFF. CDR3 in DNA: TGCGCCAGCAGCTTGGAGCTGGGGGCCGATGAGCAGTTCTTC.

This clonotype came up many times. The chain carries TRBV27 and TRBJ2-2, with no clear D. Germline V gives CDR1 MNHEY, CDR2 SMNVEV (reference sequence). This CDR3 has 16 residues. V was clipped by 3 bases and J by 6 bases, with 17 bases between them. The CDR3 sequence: CASSFSPSGLSGELFF. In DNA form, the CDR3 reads TGTGCCAGCAGTTTCTCTCCCAGTGGCCTATCCGGGGAGCTGTTTTTT.